These 28 T cell receptor beta chains originate from one sample sequenced in a study of T cells in Graves' hyperthyroidism and ophthalmopathy. RNA transcripts provided the source from which TCR beta CDR3 regions were amplified. The HTBI primer set drove a first-round RT-PCR of the TCR CDR3. Via MiXCR, TCRdb re-called the multiplex PCR reads, giving one row per CDR3 protein. The sample gives about 530,000 distinct CDR3 sequences, approximately 17% of which show up once; 17% is in the top ten. The material sequenced was blood. The source of these receptors is a woman under 30 with Graves' ophthalmopathy.

This clonotype was counted ten times or more. The chain employs TRBV7-8 and TRBJ1-4; the D is unclear. Looked up from germline, CDR1 is SGHVS and CDR2 is FQNEAQ. This CDR3 spans 12 amino acids. The germline V and J ends were trimmed by 4 bases and 8 bases, with 8 bases remaining between them. The CDR3 is CASSSPGEKLFF. CDR3 in DNA: TGTGCCAGCAGCTCACCGGGGGAAAAACTGTTTTTT.

This clonotype was counted many times. The genes are TRBV11-1 and TRBJ1-6; weak D call: TRBD1 (5 bases). There are 16 residues in the CDR3. The V and J ends lost 4 bases and 9 bases respectively, with 19 bases between them. The V gene's germline CDR1 is SGHAT and CDR2 FQDESV (reference sequence). CDR3 protein: CASSSGPSGRGSPLHF. CDR3 sequence (DNA): TGTGCCAGCAGCTCTGGACCGAGTGGGAGGGGTTCACCCCTCCACTTT.

Comments on this clonotype: A much larger clone lies a single base off, so this may be a read error. The rearrangement uses TRBV28 and TRBJ2-3; no reliable D call. This CDR3 has 15 amino acids. Germline V lookup: CDR1 MDHEN, CDR2 SYDVKM. The CDR3: CASSLLRRLTDTRYF. CDR3 in DNA: TGTGCCAGCAGTTTATTACGGCGGCTTACAGATACGCGGTATTTT.

This rearrangement joins TRBV9 to TRBJ2-7; 13 bases agree with TRBD2. The germline V gene has CDR1 SGDLS and CDR2 YYNGEE. The CDR3 sequence is 17 residues long. After removal of 3 bases from V and 5 bases from J, the junction contained 11 bases not matched to a gene. The DNA for the CDR3 is TGTGCCAGCAGCGGCGGGCGAGGACTAGCGGGAGAGGACGAGCAGTACTTC. As protein: CASSGGRGLAGEDEQYF.

The genes are TRBV3-1 and TRBJ2-1, with 8 bases that match TRBD2. Germline assignment: CDR1 LGHDT and CDR2 YNNKEL (reference sequence). The CDR3 has 15 amino acids. The junction had 11 bases not matched to a gene; V was cut back by 5 bases and J by 8 bases. The CDR3 region is CASSWQGTRGYEQFF. CDR3 DNA: TGTGCCAGCAGCTGGCAAGGGACTAGGGGATATGAGCAGTTCTTC.

This clonotype was counted at least ten times. V usage is TRBV2 and J usage is TRBJ1-5, with D uncertain. The V gene lost 4 bases and the J gene lost 0 bases, with 7 bases spanning the gap. Germline assignment: CDR1 SNHLY and CDR2 FYNNEI. The CDR3 is 14 residues long. The CDR3 nucleotides are TGTGCCAGCAGTGGGCTGGATAGCAATCAGCCCCAGCATTTT. It specifies CASSGLDSNQPQHF.

This clonotype was counted many times. The chain carries TRBV20-1 and TRBJ2-1; D is undetermined. Germline lookup yields CDR1 DFQATT and CDR2 SNEGSKA (reference sequence). CDR3 length equals 12 residues. Trimming stripped 5 bases from V and 10 bases from J, with 15 bases between. The DNA of the CDR3 is TGCAGTGCTGGCCACCTCCGGCGGGAGCAGTTCTTC. Protein: CSAGHLRREQFF.

Many counts were recorded for this clonotype. CDR3 bases: TGTGCCAGCAGCTTAGTCCTTCGTAGGGCTAGCGGGGAGGATGGCACAGATACGCAGTATTTT. It specifies CASSLVLRRASGEDGTDTQYF. The V gene is TRBV7-9, the J gene TRBJ2-3; 9 nucleotides align to TRBD2. The CDR3 is 21 amino acids. Germline V gives CDR1 SEHNR, CDR2 FQNEAQ (reference sequence). J lost 1 base, V lost 1 base, and 18 bases had no gene match.

There are many counts of this clonotype. This sequence joins TRBV7-9 and TRBJ2-1; a weak D match, TRBD2 (6 bases). The V gene lost 4 bases and the J gene lost 13 bases, with 23 bases spanning the gap. The CDR3 consists of 15 residues. Germline loops: CDR1 SEHNR, CDR2 FQNEAQ (reference sequence). In DNA, the CDR3 is TGTGCCAGCAGCTCTGCCGGACTACAAGGAAACTCTCAGTTCTTC. It is translated as CASSSAGLQGNSQFF.

The sample holds many counts of this clonotype. The rearrangement joins TRBV5-1 to TRBJ1-2; a possible D gene is TRBD1 (5 bases). This CDR3 has 13 residues. Trimming left V 5 bases short and J 3 bases short, with 11 bases between. Germline CDR1 is SGHRS and CDR2 is YFSETQ. DNA of the CDR3: TGCGCCAGCAGGATTCCGGGGGACTATGGCTACACCTTC. Translation gives CASRIPGDYGYTF.

At least ten counts were recorded for this clonotype. The chain joins TRBV3-1 to TRBJ1-3; 8 bases line up with TRBD1. With 6 bases clipped from V and 6 bases from J, the junction kept 4 bases outside the gene matches. The CDR3 covers 13 residues. In germline, CDR1 is LGHDT, CDR2 YNNKEL (reference sequence). The CDR3 nucleotides are TGTGCCAGCAGACCAGGGGGCGAAAACACCATATATTTT. Translation gives CASRPGGENTIYF. The full variable domain, completed using reference TRBV3-1 and TRBJ1-3, is DTAVSQTPKYLVTQMGNDKSIKCEQNLGHDTMYWYKQDSKKFLKIMFSYNNKELIINETVPNRFSPKSPDKAHLNLHINSLELGDSAVYFCASRPGGENTIYFGEGSWLTVV.

This clonotype appeared many times. The chain is built from TRBV3-1 and TRBJ1-6; D remains unclear. The CDR3 has 14 amino acids. CDR1 and CDR2 from the germline V gene are LGHDT and YNNKEL (reference sequence). The V gene lost 1 base and the J gene lost 9 bases, with 10 bases spanning the gap. CDR3 sequence reads: CASSQGVEVSPLHF. CDR3 DNA: TGTGCCAGCAGCCAAGGAGTGGAAGTTTCACCCCTCCACTTT.

This clonotype has just one count. The V and J genes are TRBV7-9 and TRBJ1-2, with TRBD1 as a possible D gene (5 bases). Trimming took 1 base from V and 5 from J, leaving 14 bases between them. The CDR3 is 15 amino acids. Germline CDR1 and CDR2: SEHNR and FQNEAQ (reference sequence). The CDR3 DNA reads as TGTGCCAGCAGCTTAGGTTTGGTTAGGGGTTATGGCTACACCTTC. Translating gives CASSLGLVRGYGYTF.

This clonotype was found many times. The chain couples TRBV6-2 or TRBV6-3 to TRBJ2-7; D gene uncertain. Germline CDR1 is MNHEY and CDR2 is SVGEGT. The CDR3 consists of 14 residues. The V gene lost 2 bases and the J gene lost 2 bases, with 10 bases spanning the gap. The CDR3 bases are TGTGCCAGCAGTTACAGGCTGGGGACCTACGAGCAGTACTTC. Translated, it gives CASSYRLGTYEQYF.

This clonotype was found many times. The V gene is TRBV29-1, the J gene TRBJ2-1; perhaps TRBD2 as D (5 bases). V dropped 4 bases and J dropped 5 bases, with 18 bases sitting between them. The CDR3 spans 15 residues. Germline CDR1 is SQVTM and CDR2 is ANQGSEA. The CDR3 bases are TGCAGCGTTGGTGGGAGTGAGGTATTGAACAATGAGCAGTTCTTC. As protein: CSVGGSEVLNNEQFF.

Many counts were recorded for this clonotype. This sequence joins TRBV4-3 and TRBJ1-1, with 8 nucleotides matching TRBD1. The CDR3 runs to 15 residues. Germline assignment: CDR1 LGHNA and CDR2 YSLEER. The junction had 2 bases not matched to a gene; V was cut back by 1 base and J by 1 base. CDR3 nucleotide sequence: TGCGCCAGCAGCCAAGTCGGGACAGGGAACACTGAAGCTTTCTTT. This encodes CASSQVGTGNTEAFF.

The V gene is TRBV28, the J gene TRBJ2-6; TRBD1 matches 11 bases. J gave up 3 bases and V 8 bases, and 0 bases lay outside the gene matches. CDR3 size: 14 residues. Germline values: CDR1 MDHEN, CDR2 SYDVKM. The CDR3 nucleotides are TGTGCCAGCGGGACAGGGGGTGGGGCCAACGTCCTGACTTTC. Protein product: CASGTGGGANVLTF.

This clonotype was counted many times. The rearrangement joins TRBV7-3 to TRBJ2-1, with TRBD2 as a possible D gene (5 bases). Per the germline V gene, CDR1 is SGHTA and CDR2 is FQGTGA. V gave up 1 base and J gave up 2 bases, with 12 bases separating them. The CDR3 consists of 16 residues. The CDR3, as DNA: TGTGCCAGCAGCTTAATCCCCGGGATAGCCTACAATGAGCAGTTCTTC. Translating gives CASSLIPGIAYNEQFF.

This clonotype was found a few times. The CDR3 DNA sequence: TGTGCCTGTACTAGCGGGGGGCCCGAGACCCAGTACTTC. Its protein product is CACTSGGPETQYF. The chain carries TRBV30 and TRBJ2-5; 12 positions match TRBD2. This CDR3 is 13 amino acids long. Germline CDR1 and CDR2: GTSNPN and SVGIG (reference sequence). J lost 5 bases, V lost 6 bases, and 4 bases had no gene match.

This clonotype has at least ten counts. The genes are TRBV4-3 and TRBJ2-1; D gene uncertain. Trimming took 3 bases from V and 6 from J, leaving 15 bases between them. This CDR3 is 15 amino acids long. CDR1 and CDR2 from the germline V gene are LGHNA and YSLEER. CDR3 protein: CASSQHLGPFNEQFF. As DNA, the CDR3 is TGCGCCAGCAGCCAGCACCTAGGGCCCTTCAATGAGCAGTTCTTC.

This clonotype was seen repeatedly, ten times or more. The chain couples TRBV11-1 to TRBJ1-1; unclear D gene. V was cut by 0 bases and J by 5 bases, with 7 bases left in between. This CDR3 region has 13 residues. The V gene's germline CDR1 is SGHAT and CDR2 FQDESV (reference sequence). CDR3 loop: CASSLAEETEAFF. The CDR3 coding sequence is TGTGCCAGCAGCTTAGCGGAGGAAACTGAAGCTTTCTTT.

This clonotype was detected only a few times. This chain joins TRBV5-6 and TRBJ2-2; 8 nucleotides agree with TRBD2. Unmatched junction bases numbered 7, after V lost 0 bases and J lost 6 bases. CDR3 length: 16 residues. Germline CDR1 reads SGHDT; CDR2 reads YYEEEE. This CDR3 is CASSLEGTRWAGELFF. The CDR3 nucleotides read TGTGCCAGCAGCTTGGAAGGGACTAGATGGGCCGGGGAGCTGTTTTTT.

Many counts were recorded for this clonotype. The rearrangement uses TRBV18 and TRBJ2-3; D unresolved. The CDR3 has 12 residues. V gave up 2 bases and J gave up 4 bases, with 4 bases separating them. The germline V gene has CDR1 KGHSH and CDR2 LQKENI. DNA of the CDR3: TGTGCCAGCTCACCAGCGGCAGATACGCAGTATTTT. Translation gives CASSPAADTQYF.

A word on this clonotype: The CDR3 carries no conserved terminal phenylalanine or tryptophan, so it likely arises from a read error. The chain's CDR3 is CASRRRKGSSANYGYTL. CDR3 bases: TGTGCCAGCCGCAGACGGAAAGGGTCTTCGGCTAACTATGGCTACACCCTC. This chain connects TRBV19 to TRBJ1-2; no firm D call. This CDR3 comprises 17 residues. CDR1 is LNHDA, CDR2 SQIVND, per germline (reference sequence). V was trimmed by 9 bases and J by 0 bases, leaving 23 bases between them.

This clonotype came up many times. The CDR3 reads CASSRSGGGELFF. The CDR3 DNA follows: TGTGCCAGCAGCCGGAGCGGGGGCGGGGAGCTGTTTTTT. The chain recombines TRBV3-1 with TRBJ2-2; 8 nucleotides line up with TRBD2. Germline CDR1 and CDR2: LGHDT and YNNKEL (reference sequence). V shed 4 bases and J 7 bases; nucleotides not matched to a gene: 2. The CDR3 is 13 amino acids.

Comments on this clonotype: One base away lies a much larger clone, so this may be a sequencing read error. J is TRBJ2-2 and V is TRBV27; D may be TRBD2 (5 bases). The germline gives CDR1 MNHEY, CDR2 SMNVEV (reference sequence). This CDR3 spans 14 amino acids. The CDR3 DNA sequence: TGTGCCAGCAGTTCTGGTCTGAACACCGGGGAGCTGCTTTTT. Its translation is CASSSGLNTGELLF.

In its sample, this clonotype was seen a few times. The V and J genes are TRBV25-1 and TRBJ2-5, with 9 bases aligning to TRBD1. The CDR3 is 15 amino acids. Germline lookup yields CDR1 MGHDK and CDR2 SYGVNS. Trimming removed 5 bases from V and 4 bases from J; junction bases left unmatched: 8. The CDR3 sequence: CASSRGGQGGETQYF. Written as DNA, the CDR3 is TGTGCCAGCAGTAGGGGGGGACAGGGAGGAGAGACCCAGTACTTC.

This clonotype was seen at least ten times. The chain is built from TRBV28 and TRBJ2-5; TRBD1 aligns across 7 bases. This CDR3 is 15 amino acids long. V lost 4 bases, J lost 0 bases, and 5 bases stayed unmatched. CDR1 is MDHEN and CDR2 is SYDVKM in the germline V gene. The CDR3 sequence: CASSYGTEYQETQYF. DNA of the CDR3: TGTGCCAGCAGTTACGGGACAGAGTACCAAGAGACCCAGTACTTC.